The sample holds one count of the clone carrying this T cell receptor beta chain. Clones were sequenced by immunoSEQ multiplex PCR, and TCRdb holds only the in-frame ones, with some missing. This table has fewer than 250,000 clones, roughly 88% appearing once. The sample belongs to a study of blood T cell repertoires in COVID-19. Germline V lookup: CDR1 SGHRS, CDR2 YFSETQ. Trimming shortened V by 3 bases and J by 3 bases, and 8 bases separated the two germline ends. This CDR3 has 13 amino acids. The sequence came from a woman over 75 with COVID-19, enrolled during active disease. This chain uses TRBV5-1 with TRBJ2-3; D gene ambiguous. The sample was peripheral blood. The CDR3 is CASSSGRTDTQYF. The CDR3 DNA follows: TGCGCCAGCAGCTCGGGTCGTACAGATACGCAGTATTTT.